This TCR beta chain appears in the sequencing data of a study of shared clonotypes between healthy human individuals. CDR3 length: 13 residues. Trimming cost V 7 bases and J 7 bases, with 16 bases left between them. Germline V gives CDR1 WSHSY, CDR2 SAAADI. Assay used: immunoSEQ multiplex PCR; TCRdb lists only in-frame clones, some missing. The sample holds roughly 2.2 million clones; 92% are singletons and the top ten take more than 0.35%. A split of CD4+ cells into CD45RA+ naive and CD45RA-negative memory subsets was performed. The sample consisted of naive CD4+ T cells from PBMCs. The subset was: CD45RA+ positively selected. This chain connects TRBV10-2 to TRBJ2-5; no definite D call. The receptor was derived from a man aged 18 to 29 in good health. Some clones in this sample may be carry-over from other donors' samples. The chain's CDR3 is CASTPGVRLTQYF. CDR3 nucleotide sequence: TGCGCCAGCACCCCCGGTGTAAGGCTGACCCAGTACTTC.